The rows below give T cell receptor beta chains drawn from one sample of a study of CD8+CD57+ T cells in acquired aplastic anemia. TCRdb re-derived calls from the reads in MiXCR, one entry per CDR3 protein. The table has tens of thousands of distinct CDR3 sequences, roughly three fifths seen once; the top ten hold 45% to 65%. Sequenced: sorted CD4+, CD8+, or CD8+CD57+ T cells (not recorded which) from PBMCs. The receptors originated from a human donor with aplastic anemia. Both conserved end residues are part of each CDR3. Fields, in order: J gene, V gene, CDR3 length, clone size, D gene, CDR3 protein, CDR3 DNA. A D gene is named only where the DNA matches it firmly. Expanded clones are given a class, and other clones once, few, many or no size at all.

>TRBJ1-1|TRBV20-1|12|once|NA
CSARRVNTEAFF
TGCAGTGCTAGACGGGTGAACACTGAAGCTTTCTTT
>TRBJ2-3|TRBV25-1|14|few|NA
CASSDGTYTDTQYF
TGTGCCAGCAGTGATGGGACATACACAGATACGCAGTATTTT
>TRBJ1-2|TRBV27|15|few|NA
CASSLSRGPGYGYTF
TGTGCCAGCAGTTTATCGCGCGGTCCCGGGTATGGCTACACCTTC
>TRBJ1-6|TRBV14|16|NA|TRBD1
CASSQRAETGISPLHF
TGTGCCAGCAGCCAAAGGGCGGAGACAGGGATCTCACCCCTCCACTTT
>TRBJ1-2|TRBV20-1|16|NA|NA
CSARTGTSGRTNGYTF
TGCAGTGCTAGAACCGGGACATCCGGGCGCACCAATGGCTACACCTTC
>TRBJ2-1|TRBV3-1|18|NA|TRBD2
CASSQRAGAEDYYNEQFF
TGTGCCAGCAGCCAAAGAGCGGGGGCTGAAGACTATTACAATGAGCAGTTCTTC
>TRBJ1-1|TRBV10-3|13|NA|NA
CAISVVGNTEAFF
TGTGCCATCAGTGTAGTGGGGAACACTGAAGCTTTCTTT
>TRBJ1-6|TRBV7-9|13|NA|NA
CASSLDLNSPLHF
TGTGCCAGCAGCTTGGACCTAAATTCACCCCTCCACTTT
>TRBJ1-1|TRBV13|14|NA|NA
CASSPLDQNTEAFF
TGTGCCAGCAGCCCCCTTGATCAAAACACTGAAGCTTTCTTT
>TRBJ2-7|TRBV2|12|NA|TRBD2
CASSSGRDEQYF
TGTGCCAGCAGTTCCGGGAGGGATGAGCAGTACTTC
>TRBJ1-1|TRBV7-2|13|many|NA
CASSLTGNTEAFF
TGTGCCAGCAGCTTAACGGGAAACACTGAAGCTTTCTTT
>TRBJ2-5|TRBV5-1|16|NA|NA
CASSRDVQGLGETQYF
TGCGCCAGCAGCCGAGACGTACAGGGATTAGGTGAGACCCAGTACTTC
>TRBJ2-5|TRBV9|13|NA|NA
CASSATGRETQYF
TGTGCCAGCAGCGCGACAGGGAGGGAGACCCAGTACTTC
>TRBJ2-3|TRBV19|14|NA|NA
CASSIGGGPDTQYF
TGTGCCAGTAGTATTGGGGGAGGCCCAGATACGCAGTATTTT
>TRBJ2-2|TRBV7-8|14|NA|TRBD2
CASQAGSSTGELFF
TGTGCCAGCCAAGCGGGATCTAGCACCGGGGAGCTGTTTTTT
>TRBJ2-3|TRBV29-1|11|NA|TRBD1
CSVDRGHTQYF
TGCAGCGTAGACAGGGGTCATACGCAGTATTTT
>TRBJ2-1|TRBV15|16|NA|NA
CATSRVAGQEYNEQFF
TGTGCCACCAGCAGAGTAGCGGGACAGGAGTACAATGAGCAGTTCTTC
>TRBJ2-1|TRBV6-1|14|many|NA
CASSVDSFYNEQFF
TGTGCCAGCAGTGTCGACAGCTTCTACAATGAGCAGTTCTTC
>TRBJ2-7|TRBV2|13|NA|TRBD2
CASKRLAGSEQYF
TGTGCCAGCAAACGACTAGCGGGCTCCGAGCAGTACTTC
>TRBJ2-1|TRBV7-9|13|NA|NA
CASSPDSGNEQFF
TGTGCCAGCAGCCCGGATAGCGGAAATGAGCAGTTCTTC
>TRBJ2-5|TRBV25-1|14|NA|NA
CASSYTQGRKTQYF
TGTGCCAGCAGTTATACACAGGGTCGGAAGACCCAGTACTTC
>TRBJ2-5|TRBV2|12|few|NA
CASRGEAGTQYF
TGTGCCAGCAGGGGGGAGGCTGGGACCCAGTACTTC
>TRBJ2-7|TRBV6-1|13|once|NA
CASSQGGRDEQYF
TGTGCCAGCAGCCAGGGGGGCCGGGACGAGCAGTACTTC
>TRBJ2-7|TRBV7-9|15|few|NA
CASRMGGGFVYEQYF
TGTGCCAGCAGGATGGGAGGGGGATTCGTCTACGAGCAGTACTTC
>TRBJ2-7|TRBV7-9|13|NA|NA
CASSARGRDEQYF
TGTGCCAGCAGCGCCAGGGGGAGGGACGAGCAGTACTTC
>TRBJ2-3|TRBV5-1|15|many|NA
CASSAAVERADTQYF
TGCGCCAGCAGCGCGGCCGTGGAGCGGGCAGATACGCAGTATTTT
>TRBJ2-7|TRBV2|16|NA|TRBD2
CASSSSGGAQDHEQYF
TGCGCCAGCAGCTCGAGCGGGGGGGCACAGGACCACGAGCAGTACTTC
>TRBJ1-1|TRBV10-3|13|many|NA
CAISDNRNTEAFF
TGTGCCATCAGTGATAATAGGAACACTGAAGCTTTCTTT
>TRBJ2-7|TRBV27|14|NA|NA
CASSLSGGSYEQYF
TGTGCCAGCAGTTTATCCGGGGGTTCTTACGAGCAGTACTTC
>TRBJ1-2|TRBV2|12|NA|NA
CASMTGQSGNTF
TGTGCCAGCATGACGGGACAATCTGGAAACACCTTC
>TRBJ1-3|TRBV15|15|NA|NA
CATSRRTISGNTIYF
TGTGCCACCAGCCGTCGGACAATCTCTGGAAACACCATATATTTT
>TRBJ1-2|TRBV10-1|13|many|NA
CASSESSQGGYTF
TGCGCCAGCAGTGAGTCGAGCCAGGGAGGCTACACCTTC
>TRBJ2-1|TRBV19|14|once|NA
CASRDTGLDNEQFF
TGTGCCAGTCGGGATACAGGGCTAGACAATGAGCAGTTCTTC
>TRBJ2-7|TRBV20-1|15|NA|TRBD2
CSARALMAGRDEQYF
TGCAGTGCTAGAGCCCTCATGGCGGGGAGGGACGAGCAGTACTTC
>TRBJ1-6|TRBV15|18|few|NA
CATSRTGHLSSYNSPLHF
TGTGCCACCAGCAGGACGGGACACCTGAGCTCCTATAATTCACCCCTCCACTTT
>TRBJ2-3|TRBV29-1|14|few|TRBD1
CSVCGQGRTDTQYF
TGCAGCGTATGCGGACAGGGCCGGACAGATACGCAGTATTTT
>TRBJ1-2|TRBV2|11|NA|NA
CARTQTDGYTF
TGTGCCAGGACCCAGACGGATGGCTACACCTTC
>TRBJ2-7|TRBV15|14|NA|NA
CATSRDLRRPAQYF
TGTGCCACCAGCAGAGATTTACGGAGGCCTGCGCAGTACTTC
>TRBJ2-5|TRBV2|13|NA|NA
CASSDLSQETQYF
TGTGCCAGCAGTGATTTATCACAAGAGACCCAGTACTTC
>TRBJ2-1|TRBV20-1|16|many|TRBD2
CSARPLAGGIYNEQFF
TGCAGTGCTAGACCTCTAGCGGGGGGGATTTACAATGAGCAGTTCTTC
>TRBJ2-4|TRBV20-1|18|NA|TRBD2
CSARGLAGAEGAKNIQYF
TGCAGTGCTAGGGGACTAGCGGGGGCTGAAGGAGCCAAAAACATTCAGTACTTC
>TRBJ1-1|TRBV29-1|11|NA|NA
CSALGGHKAFF
TGCAGCGCCTTGGGGGGACACAAAGCTTTCTTT
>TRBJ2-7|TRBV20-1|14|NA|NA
CSAPSGVSTYEQYF
TGCAGTGCACCTTCGGGGGTCTCAACCTACGAGCAGTACTTC
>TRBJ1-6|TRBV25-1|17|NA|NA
CASKPFGGISYNSPLHF
TGTGCCAGCAAGCCTTTCGGGGGGATCTCCTATAATTCACCCCTCCACTTT
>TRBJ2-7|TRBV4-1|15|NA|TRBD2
CASSQVLAGANEQYF
TGCGCCAGCAGCCAAGTACTAGCGGGGGCAAACGAGCAGTACTTC
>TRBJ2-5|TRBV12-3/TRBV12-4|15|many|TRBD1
CASSLRQGPWETQYF
TGTGCCAGCAGTTTGCGACAGGGGCCCTGGGAGACCCAGTACTTC
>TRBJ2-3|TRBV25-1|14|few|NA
CASRGEGGVQSKYF
TGTGCCAGCAGGGGGGAGGGGGGGGTGCAGTCTAAGTATTTT
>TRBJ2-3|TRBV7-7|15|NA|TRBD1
CASSLVVTGTDTQYF
TGTGCCAGCAGCTTAGTGGTGACAGGGACGGATACGCAGTATTTT
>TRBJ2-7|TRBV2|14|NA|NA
CASSQTPSRDEQYF
TGTGCCAGCAGTCAGACACCCAGTCGGGACGAGCAGTACTTC
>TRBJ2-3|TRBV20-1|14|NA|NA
CSTRGQGRADTQYF
TGCAGTACTCGGGGGCAGGGGAGGGCAGATACGCAGTATTTT
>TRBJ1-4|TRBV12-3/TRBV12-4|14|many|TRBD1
CASSFRTGMGKLFF
TGTGCCAGCAGTTTCCGGACAGGGATGGGAAAACTGTTTTTT
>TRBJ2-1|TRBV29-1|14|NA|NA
CSVGMGVSYNEQFF
TGCAGCGTTGGAATGGGAGTTTCCTACAATGAGCAGTTCTTC
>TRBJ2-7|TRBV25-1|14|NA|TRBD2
CASSAMAGGYEQYF
TGTGCCAGCAGTGCGATGGCGGGGGGCTACGAGCAGTACTTC
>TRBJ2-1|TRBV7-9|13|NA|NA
CASSPGGYNEQFF
TGTGCCAGCAGCCCAGGAGGGTACAATGAGCAGTTCTTC
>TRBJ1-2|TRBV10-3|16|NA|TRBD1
CAISDRPSGQGGGYTF
TGTGCCATCAGTGACCGCCCTTCGGGACAGGGCGGTGGCTACACCTTC
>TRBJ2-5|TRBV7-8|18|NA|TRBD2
CASSLGLAGGGYQETQYF
TGTGCCAGCAGCTTAGGACTAGCGGGGGGCGGGTACCAAGAGACCCAGTACTTC
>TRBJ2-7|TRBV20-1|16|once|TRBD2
CSAFVNSGRLSYEQYF
TGCAGTGCTTTCGTGAACAGCGGGAGGCTCTCCTACGAGCAGTACTTC